This TCR beta chain was sequenced for a study of blood T cell repertoires in COVID-19. In the study overall: Material from acute and convalescent COVID-19 was sourced from the United States, Italy and Spain. Nucleic acid was either cDNA or gDNA, and it came from T cells, B-cell-depleted T cells, or PBMCs.

This clone has just a few counts. Source study methods: Estimated nucleated cell counts came from reference gene primer amplification. Clones were sequenced by immunoSEQ multiplex PCR, and TCRdb holds only the in-frame ones, with some missing. V, J and clone size derive from that table, while D and trimming were established from the DNA sequence. The sample has roughly 250,000 clones, about 87% seen once. Germline V gene data show CDR1 as SGHRS and CDR2 as YFSETQ. Trimming shortened V by 3 bases and J by 4 bases, and 13 bases separated the two germline ends. This CDR3 has 14 residues. This receptor was identified in a woman aged 40 to 50 with acute or convalescent COVID-19. V and J are TRBV5-1 and TRBJ1-1; possibly TRBD1 for D (5 bases). The sequencing input was peripheral blood. CDR3 bases: TGCGCCAGCAGCTCCGAAACAGGAACCACTGAAGCTTTCTTT. It specifies CASSSETGTTEAFF.